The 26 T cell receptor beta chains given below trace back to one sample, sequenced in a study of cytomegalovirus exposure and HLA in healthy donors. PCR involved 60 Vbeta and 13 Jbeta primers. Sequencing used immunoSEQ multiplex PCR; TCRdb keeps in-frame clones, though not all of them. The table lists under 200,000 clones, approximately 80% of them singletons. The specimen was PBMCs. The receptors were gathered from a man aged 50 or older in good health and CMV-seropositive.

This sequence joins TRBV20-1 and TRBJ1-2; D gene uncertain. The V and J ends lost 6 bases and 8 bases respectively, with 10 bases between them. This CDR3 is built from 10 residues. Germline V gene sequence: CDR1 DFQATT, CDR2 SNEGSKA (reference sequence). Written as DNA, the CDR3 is TGCAGTGCGCGTCGAGGGGGCTACACCTTC. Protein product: CSARRGGYTF.

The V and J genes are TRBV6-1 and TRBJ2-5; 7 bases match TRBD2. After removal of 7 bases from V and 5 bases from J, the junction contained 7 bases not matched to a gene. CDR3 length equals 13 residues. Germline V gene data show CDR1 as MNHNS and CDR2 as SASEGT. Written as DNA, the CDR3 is TGTGCCAGCACCGAGCGGGATCGGGAGACCCAGTACTTC. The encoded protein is CASTERDRETQYF.

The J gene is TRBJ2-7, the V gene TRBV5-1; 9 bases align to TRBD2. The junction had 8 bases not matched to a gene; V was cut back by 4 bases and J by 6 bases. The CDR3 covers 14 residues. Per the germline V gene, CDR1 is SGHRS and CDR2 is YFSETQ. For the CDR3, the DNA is TGCGCCAGCAGCCGGACTAGCGCCCCCCTCGAGCAGTACTTC. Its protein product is CASSRTSAPLEQYF.

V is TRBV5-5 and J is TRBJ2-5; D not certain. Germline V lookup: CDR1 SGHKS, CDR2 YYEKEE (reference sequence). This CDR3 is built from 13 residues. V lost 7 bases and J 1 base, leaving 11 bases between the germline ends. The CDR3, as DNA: TGTGCCAGCCGAACCGGGTTCCAAGAGACCCAGTACTTC. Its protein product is CASRTGFQETQYF.

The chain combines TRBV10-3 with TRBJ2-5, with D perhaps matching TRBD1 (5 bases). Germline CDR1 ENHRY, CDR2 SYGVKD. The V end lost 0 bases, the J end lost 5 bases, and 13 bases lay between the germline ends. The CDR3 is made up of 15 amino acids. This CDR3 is CAISESGRSRETQYF. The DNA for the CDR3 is TGTGCCATCAGTGAGTCGGGGCGCTCCCGGGAGACCCAGTACTTC.

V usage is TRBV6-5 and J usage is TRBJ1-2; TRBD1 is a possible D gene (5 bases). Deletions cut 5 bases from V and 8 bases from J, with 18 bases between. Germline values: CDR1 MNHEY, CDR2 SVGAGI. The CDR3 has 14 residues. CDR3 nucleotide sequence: TGTGCCAGCAGTGAAACAAGACAGAGAAGGGGCTACACCTTC. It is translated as CASSETRQRRGYTF.

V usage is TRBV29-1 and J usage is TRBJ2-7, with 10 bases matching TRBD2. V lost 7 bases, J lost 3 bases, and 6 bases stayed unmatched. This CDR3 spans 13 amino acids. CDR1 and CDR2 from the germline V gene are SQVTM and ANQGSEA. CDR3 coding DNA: TGCAGCGCAAAACTAGCGGGGTTCTACGAGCAGTACTTC. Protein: CSAKLAGFYEQYF.

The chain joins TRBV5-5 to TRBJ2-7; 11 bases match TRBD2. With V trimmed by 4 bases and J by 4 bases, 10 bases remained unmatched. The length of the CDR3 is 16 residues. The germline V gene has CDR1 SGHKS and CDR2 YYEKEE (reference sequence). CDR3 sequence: CASSGGTSGNQYEQYF. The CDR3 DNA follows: TGTGCCAGCAGCGGAGGGACTAGCGGAAATCAATACGAGCAGTACTTC.

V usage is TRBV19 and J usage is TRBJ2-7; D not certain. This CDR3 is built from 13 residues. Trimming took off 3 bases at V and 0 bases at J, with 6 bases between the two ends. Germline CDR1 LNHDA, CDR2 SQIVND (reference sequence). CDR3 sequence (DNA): TGTGCCAGTAGTATTATGAGCTCCTACGAGCAGTACTTC. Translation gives CASSIMSSYEQYF.

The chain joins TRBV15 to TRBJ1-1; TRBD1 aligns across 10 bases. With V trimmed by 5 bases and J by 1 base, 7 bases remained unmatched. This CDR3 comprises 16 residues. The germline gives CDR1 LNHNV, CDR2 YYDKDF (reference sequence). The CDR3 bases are TGTGCCACCAGCGCCGGGACAGGGGATTGGAACACTGAAGCTTTCTTT. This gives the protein CATSAGTGDWNTEAFF. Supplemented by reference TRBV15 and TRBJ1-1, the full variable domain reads DAMVIQNPRYQVTQFGKPVTLSCSQTLNHNVMYWYQQKSSQAPKLLFHYYDKDFNNEADTPDNFQSRRPNTSFCFLDIRSPGLGDTAMYLCATSAGTGDWNTEAFFGQGTRLTVV.

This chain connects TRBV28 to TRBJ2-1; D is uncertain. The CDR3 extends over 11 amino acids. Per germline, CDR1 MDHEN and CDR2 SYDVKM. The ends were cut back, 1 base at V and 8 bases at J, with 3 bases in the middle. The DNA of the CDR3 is TGTGCCAGCAGTTTATCGGATGAGCAGTTCTTC. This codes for CASSLSDEQFF.

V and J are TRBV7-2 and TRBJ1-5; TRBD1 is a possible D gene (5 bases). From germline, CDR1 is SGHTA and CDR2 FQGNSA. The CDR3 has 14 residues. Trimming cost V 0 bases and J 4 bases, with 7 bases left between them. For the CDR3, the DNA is TGTGCCAGCAGCTTAGCGGCAGGGAATCAGCCCCAGCATTTT. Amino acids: CASSLAAGNQPQHF. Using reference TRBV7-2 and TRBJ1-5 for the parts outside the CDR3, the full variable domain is GAGVSQSPSNKVTEKGKDVELRCDPISGHTALYWYRQSLGQGLEFLIYFQGNSAPDKSGLPSDRFSAERTGGSVSTLTIQRTQQEDSAVYLCASSLAAGNQPQHFGDGTRLSIL.

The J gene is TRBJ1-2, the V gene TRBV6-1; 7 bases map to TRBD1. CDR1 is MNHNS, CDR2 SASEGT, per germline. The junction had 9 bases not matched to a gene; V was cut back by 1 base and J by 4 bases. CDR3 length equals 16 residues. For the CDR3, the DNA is TGTGCCAGCAGTGAAGAGCGAGGGGGCGCTTTCTATGGCTACACCTTC. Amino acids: CASSEERGGAFYGYTF.

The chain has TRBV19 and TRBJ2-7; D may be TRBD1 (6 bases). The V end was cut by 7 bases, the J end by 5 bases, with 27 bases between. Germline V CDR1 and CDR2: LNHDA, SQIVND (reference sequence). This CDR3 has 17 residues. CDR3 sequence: CASTPFASRDILHEQYF. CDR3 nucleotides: TGTGCCAGTACCCCCTTTGCTAGCCGGGACATCCTGCACGAGCAGTACTTC.

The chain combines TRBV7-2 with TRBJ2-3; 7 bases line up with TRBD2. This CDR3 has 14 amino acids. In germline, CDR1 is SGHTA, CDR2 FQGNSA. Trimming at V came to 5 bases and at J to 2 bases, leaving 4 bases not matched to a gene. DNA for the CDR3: TGTGCCAGCAGCATTGGACTAGACACAGATACGCAGTATTTT. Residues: CASSIGLDTDTQYF.

CDR3 residues: CASSLYRGATEAFF. The CDR3 region has the DNA TGTGCCAGCAGCCTTTACAGGGGAGCGACTGAAGCTTTCTTT. The chain carries TRBV5-8 and TRBJ1-1, with 7 positions matching TRBD1. The germline gives CDR1 SGHTS, CDR2 YDEGEE. The CDR3 spans 14 residues. V lost 4 bases, J lost 5 bases, and 8 bases stayed unmatched. Full variable domain (missing parts from reference TRBV5-8 and TRBJ1-1): EAGVTQSPTHLIKTRGQQATLRCSPISGHTSVYWYQQALGLGLQFLLWYDEGEERNRGNFPPRFSGRQFPNYSSELNVNALELEDSALYLCASSLYRGATEAFFGQGTRLTVV.

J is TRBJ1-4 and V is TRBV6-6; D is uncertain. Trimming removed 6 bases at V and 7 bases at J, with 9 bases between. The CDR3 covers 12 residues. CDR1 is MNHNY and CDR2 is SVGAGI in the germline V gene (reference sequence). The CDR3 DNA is TGTGCCAGCAGCCCTCTAGGTGAAAAACTGTTTTTT. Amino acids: CASSPLGEKLFF.

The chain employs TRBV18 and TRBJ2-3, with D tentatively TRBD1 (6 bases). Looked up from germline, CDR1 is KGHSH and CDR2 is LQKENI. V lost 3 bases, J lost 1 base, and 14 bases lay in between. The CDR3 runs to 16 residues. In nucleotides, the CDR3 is TGTGCCAGCTCACCGAGCCTAGGGGGTGGCACAGATACGCAGTATTTT. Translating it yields CASSPSLGGGTDTQYF. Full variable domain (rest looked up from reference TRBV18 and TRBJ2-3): NAGVMQNPRHLVRRRGQEARLRCSPMKGHSHVYWYRQLPEEGLKFMVYLQKENIIDESGMPKERFSAEFPKEGPSILRIQQVVRGDSAAYFCASSPSLGGGTDTQYFGPGTRLTVL.

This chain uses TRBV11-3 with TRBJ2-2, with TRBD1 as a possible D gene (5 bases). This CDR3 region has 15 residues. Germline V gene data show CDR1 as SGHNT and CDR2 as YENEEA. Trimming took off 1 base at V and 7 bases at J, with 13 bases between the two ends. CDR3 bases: TGTGCCAGCAGCTTAGTTGTGACAGCAGGCGGGGAGCTGTTTTTT. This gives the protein CASSLVVTAGGELFF. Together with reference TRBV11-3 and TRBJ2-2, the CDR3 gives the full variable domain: EAGVVQSPRYKIIEKKQPVAFWCNPISGHNTLYWYLQNLGQGPELLIRYENEEAVDDSQLPKDRFSAERLKGVDSTLKIQPAELGDSAVYLCASSLVVTAGGELFFGEGSRLTVL.

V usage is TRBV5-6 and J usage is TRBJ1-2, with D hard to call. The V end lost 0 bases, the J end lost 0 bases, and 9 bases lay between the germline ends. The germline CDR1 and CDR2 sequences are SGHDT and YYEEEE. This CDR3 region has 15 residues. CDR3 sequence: CASSLVGDANYGYTF. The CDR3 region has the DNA TGTGCCAGCAGCTTGGTTGGAGACGCTAACTATGGCTACACCTTC.

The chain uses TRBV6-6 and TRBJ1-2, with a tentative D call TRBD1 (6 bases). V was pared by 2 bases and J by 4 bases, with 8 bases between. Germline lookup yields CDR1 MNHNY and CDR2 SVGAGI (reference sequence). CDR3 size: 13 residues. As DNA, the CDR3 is TGTGCCAGCAGTTACAAACAGGGCTATGGCTACACCTTC. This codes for CASSYKQGYGYTF.

The CDR3 region is CASSNRRTGRYPTDTQYF. The CDR3 coding sequence is TGTGCCAGCAGCAACAGACGGACAGGGAGGTATCCCACAGATACGCAGTATTTT. The rearrangement links TRBV7-4 to TRBJ2-3; 8 nucleotides align to TRBD1. The CDR3 has 18 amino acids. CDR1 SGHVT and CDR2 SQSDAQ come from the germline V gene. V trimming: 5 bases; J trimming: 2 bases; junction bases outside the gene matches: 15.

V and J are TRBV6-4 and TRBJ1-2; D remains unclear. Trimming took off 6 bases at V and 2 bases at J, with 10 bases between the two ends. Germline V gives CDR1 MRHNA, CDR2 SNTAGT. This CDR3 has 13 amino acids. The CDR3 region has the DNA TGTGCCAGCAGGGGCTCAGGAAACTATGGCTACACCTTC. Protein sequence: CASRGSGNYGYTF.

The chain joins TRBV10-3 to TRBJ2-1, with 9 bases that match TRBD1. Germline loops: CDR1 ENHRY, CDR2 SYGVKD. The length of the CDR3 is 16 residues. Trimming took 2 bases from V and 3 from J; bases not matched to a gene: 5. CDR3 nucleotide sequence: TGTGCCATCAGTGAGCTCCGGGACAGGGACTACAATGAGCAGTTCTTC. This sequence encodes CAISELRDRDYNEQFF.

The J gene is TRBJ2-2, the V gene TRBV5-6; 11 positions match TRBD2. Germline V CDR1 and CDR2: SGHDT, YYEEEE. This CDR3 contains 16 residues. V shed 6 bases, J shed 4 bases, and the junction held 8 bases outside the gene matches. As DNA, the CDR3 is TGTGCCAGCAATCCCTGGCTAGCGGGAGGCACCGGGGAGCTGTTTTTT. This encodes CASNPWLAGGTGELFF.

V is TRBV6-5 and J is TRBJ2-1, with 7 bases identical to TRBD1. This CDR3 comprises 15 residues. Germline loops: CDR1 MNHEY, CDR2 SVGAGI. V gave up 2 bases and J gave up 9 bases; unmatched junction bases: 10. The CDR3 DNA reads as TGTGCCAGCAGTTACCGGAGACAGGGCCCAGGTGAGCAGTTCTTC. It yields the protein CASSYRRQGPGEQFF.